These 11 T cell receptor beta chains came from one sample sequenced in a study of neurological immune-mediated disorders. TCRdb processed the 5' RACE reads anew with MiXCR; each CDR3 protein has one entry. The sample shows about 51,000 distinct CDR3 sequences, 15% to 20% of them seen only once. Source material: PBMCs. All receptors come from a man in his 60s in good health.

This clonotype was seen ten or more times. CDR3 bases: TGTGCCAGCAGTGAACAGGACGCCACAGATACGCAGTATTTT. This encodes CASSEQDATDTQYF. The rearrangement links TRBV2 to TRBJ2-3; D remains unclear. Germline values: CDR1 SNHLY, CDR2 FYNNEI. The CDR3 covers 14 residues. V lost 2 bases, J lost 2 bases, and 8 bases lay in between.

This clonotype was observed many times. CDR3 nucleotide sequence: TGTGCCAGTACCGGGACTTCCACATACAATGAGCAGTTCTTC. This encodes CASTGTSTYNEQFF. The chain carries TRBV2 and TRBJ2-1; tentative D call: TRBD2 (6 bases). This CDR3 contains 14 residues. V lost 9 bases, J lost 4 bases, and 16 bases lay in between. In germline, CDR1 is SNHLY, CDR2 FYNNEI.

The table lists this clonotype with many counts. The chain is built from TRBV7-2 and TRBJ2-3; possible D gene TRBD2, 6 bases. The V and J ends lost 5 bases and 3 bases respectively, with 15 bases between them. Looked up from germline, CDR1 is SGHTA and CDR2 is FQGNSA. CDR3 size: 15 residues. CDR3 nucleotide sequence: TGTGCCAGCAGCCCTTATACGGGGGAGACAGATACGCAGTATTTT. This gives the protein CASSPYTGETDTQYF. Looking up the rest from reference TRBV7-2 and TRBJ2-3 gives the full variable domain: GAGVSQSPSNKVTEKGKDVELRCDPISGHTALYWYRQSLGQGLEFLIYFQGNSAPDKSGLPSDRFSAERTGGSVSTLTIQRTQQEDSAVYLCASSPYTGETDTQYFGPGTRLTVL.

This clonotype was observed at least ten times. The chain couples TRBV20-1 to TRBJ2-7; TRBD1 agrees at 10 bases. Germline V gene sequence: CDR1 DFQATT, CDR2 SNEGSKA (reference sequence). Trimming at V came to 6 bases and at J to 3 bases, leaving 11 bases not matched to a gene. This CDR3 has 15 amino acids. CDR3 bases: TGCAGTGCACTCATCATCGACAGGGGGCTCTACGAGCAGTACTTC. Protein: CSALIIDRGLYEQYF.

The table lists this clonotype with many counts. The gene calls are TRBV4-1 and TRBJ2-1; D is perhaps TRBD2 (6 bases). CDR3 length equals 17 residues. The germline CDR1 and CDR2 sequences are MGHRA and YSYEKL. The V end lost 0 bases, the J end lost 8 bases, and 20 bases lay between the germline ends. CDR3 nucleotides: TGCGCCAGCAGCCAAGACCTCAGGCTAGCGCCTTACGATGAGCAGTTCTTC. Translation: CASSQDLRLAPYDEQFF.

This clonotype was recorded at least ten times. The chain combines TRBV12-3 or TRBV12-4 with TRBJ2-7, with 9 bases lining up with TRBD1. The CDR3 extends over 14 amino acids. V shed 6 bases, J shed 7 bases, and the junction held 10 bases outside the gene matches. CDR3 DNA: TGTGCCAGCAGAAGGGGGACAGGGCGGGGAGAGCAGTACTTC. This gives the protein CASRRGTGRGEQYF.

There are a few counts of this clonotype. The V gene is TRBV12-3 or TRBV12-4, the J gene TRBJ2-7; D gene unclear. The V end lost 8 bases, the J end lost 0 bases, and 11 bases lay between the germline ends. The CDR3 is made up of 13 amino acids. The CDR3 loop reads CASGLRSSYEQYF. The CDR3 DNA reads as TGTGCCAGCGGATTGAGAAGCTCCTACGAGCAGTACTTC.

At least ten counts were recorded for this clonotype. CDR3 sequence (DNA): TGCAGCGCCTCTGTCGTACTGAACACTGAAGCTTTCTTT. Translating gives CSASVVLNTEAFF. The V call is TRBV29-1, the J call TRBJ1-1; D gene ambiguous. The ends were cut back, 7 bases at V and 0 bases at J, with 12 bases in the middle. CDR1 and CDR2 (germline): SQVTM, ANQGSEA. The CDR3 runs to 13 residues.

This clonotype was seen many times. CDR3 in amino acids: CAWSWAGEQFF. The CDR3 bases are TGTGCCTGGAGTTGGGCGGGTGAGCAGTTCTTC. The chain carries TRBV30 and TRBJ2-1; D is possibly TRBD2 (5 bases). Germline CDR1 GTSNPN, CDR2 SVGIG (reference sequence). CDR3 length: 11 amino acids. V lost 2 bases to trimming and J lost 9 bases, with 8 bases between them.

The CDR3 here is CASSLLPGGHTGELFF. The CDR3 bases are TGTGCCAGCAGCTTGCTCCCCGGGGGCCATACCGGGGAGCTGTTTTTT. This chain connects TRBV5-5 to TRBJ2-2, with D possibly called TRBD1 or TRBD2 (6 bases each). Trimming stripped 1 base from V and 5 bases from J, with 15 bases between. From germline, CDR1 is SGHKS and CDR2 YYEKEE (reference sequence). The CDR3 is made up of 16 amino acids.

This clonotype appeared many times. This rearrangement joins TRBV6-6 to TRBJ2-7; 11 nucleotides agree with TRBD2. The germline V gene has CDR1 MNHNY and CDR2 SVGAGI (reference sequence). Trimming cost V 0 bases and J 1 base; bases outside gene matches: 5. The CDR3 contains 17 residues. CDR3 residues: CASSYSLAGGISYEQYF. Here the CDR3 DNA reads TGTGCCAGCAGTTACTCGCTAGCGGGAGGTATATCCTACGAGCAGTACTTC.